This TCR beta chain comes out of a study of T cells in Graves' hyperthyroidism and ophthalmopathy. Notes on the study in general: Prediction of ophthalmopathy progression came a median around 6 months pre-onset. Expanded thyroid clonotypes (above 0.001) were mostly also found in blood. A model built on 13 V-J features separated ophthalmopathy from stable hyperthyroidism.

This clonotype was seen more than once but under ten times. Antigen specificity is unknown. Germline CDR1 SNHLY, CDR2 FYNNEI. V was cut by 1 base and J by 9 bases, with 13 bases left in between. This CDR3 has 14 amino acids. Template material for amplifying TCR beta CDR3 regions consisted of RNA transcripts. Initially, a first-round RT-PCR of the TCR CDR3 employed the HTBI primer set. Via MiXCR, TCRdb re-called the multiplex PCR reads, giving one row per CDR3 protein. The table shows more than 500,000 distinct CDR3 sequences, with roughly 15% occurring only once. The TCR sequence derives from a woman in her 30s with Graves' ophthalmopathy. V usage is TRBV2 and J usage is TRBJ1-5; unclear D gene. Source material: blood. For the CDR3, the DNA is TGTGCCAGCAGTGAAGATCCTGAGTATCGGCCCCAGCATTTT. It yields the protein CASSEDPEYRPQHF. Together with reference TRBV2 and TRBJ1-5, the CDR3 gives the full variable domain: EPEVTQTPSHQVTQMGQEVILRCVPISNHLYFYWYRQILGQKVEFLVSFYNNEISEKSEIFDDQFSVERPDGSNFTLKIRSTKLEDSAMYFCASSEDPEYRPQHFGDGTRLSIL.